This T cell receptor beta chain was recorded in a study of shared clonotypes between healthy human individuals. The overall study: A couple of women and three men aged 18 to 49 served as donors. Study outcomes and limitations: Represented diversity, genetic and exposure-history alike, was limited by few donors. Generation of non-shared clonotypes was less probable than generation of clonotypes shared by all four donors.

Only a few counts were recorded for this clone. Its antigen is not identified. This sample also contains other DNA sequences that code for the same CDR3. Some clones are missing from TCRdb's copy, which holds only in-frame ones; the method was immunoSEQ multiplex PCR. The data show some 2,500,000 clones, around 92% seen once. The germline V gene has CDR1 SGHTA and CDR2 FQGTGA. Losses at the gene ends were 5 bases for V and 5 bases for J; bases not matched to a gene: 4. The CDR3 totals 13 residues. The chain employs TRBV7-3 and TRBJ1-1; TRBD1 aligns across 8 bases. Sequenced: naive CD4+ T cells from PBMCs. Noted subset: CD45RA+ positively selected. The receptor's source is a man aged 18 to 29 in good health. Some clones in this sample may be carry-over from other donors' samples. This CDR3 is CASSQDRETEAFF. The CDR3 DNA reads as TGTGCCAGCAGCCAGGACAGGGAGACTGAAGCTTTCTTT. Based on the CDR3 plus reference TRBV7-3 and TRBJ1-1, the full variable domain is GAGVSQTPSNKVTEKGKYVELRCDPISGHTALYWYRQSLGQGPEFLIYFQGTGAADDSGLPNDRFFAVRPEGSVSTLKIQRTERGDSAVYLCASSQDRETEAFFGQGTRLTVV.